This TCR beta chain is from a study of T cell repertoires in cytomegalovirus infection. Study-wide context: Both CMV infection and a matching HLA type were indicated by public TCR beta signatures.

In germline, CDR1 is PRHDT, CDR2 FYEKMQ (reference sequence). V was clipped by 3 bases and J by 1 base, with 10 bases between them. This CDR3 has 14 residues. TCRdb reprocessed the reads via MiXCR and lists one record per CDR3 protein. The table lists approximately 170,000 distinct CDR3 sequences, around an eighth of them singletons. The TCR originated in a human donor in good health (CMV status not recorded). Some clones in this sample may be carry-over from other donors' samples. The chain has TRBV13 and TRBJ2-7, with D uncertain. Sequencing was carried out using PBMCs. The CDR3 sequence: CASSFTLVSYEQYF. The CDR3 DNA reads as TGTGCCAGCAGCTTCACTCTGGTATCCTACGAGCAGTACTTC.